Below, 17 T cell receptor beta chains from the same sample are listed, as sequenced in a study of siplizumab effects on memory and regulatory T cells. Sequenced by immunoSEQ multiplex PCR; TCRdb stores in-frame clones only, minus some. The table includes about 50,000 clones, over 90% detected once. The sample comprised CD8+ T cells sorted from blood. All receptors derive from a human donor in good health.

V is TRBV11-2 and J is TRBJ2-7; no reliable D call. Germline CDR1 reads SGHAT; CDR2 reads FQNNGV. The CDR3 length is 14 residues. The V end was cut by 1 base, the J end by 0 bases, with 7 bases between. The chain's CDR3 is CASSLGFPSYEQYF. CDR3 bases: TGTGCCAGCAGCTTAGGGTTCCCCTCCTACGAGCAGTACTTC.

This sequence joins TRBV27 and TRBJ2-7; D gene ambiguous. V lost 2 bases to trimming and J lost 0 bases, with 8 bases between them. CDR1 is MNHEY, CDR2 SMNVEV, per germline (reference sequence). The CDR3 is 14 amino acids. For the CDR3, the DNA is TGTGCCAGCAGTTTAAGTGGGCCCTCCTACGAGCAGTACTTC. Protein: CASSLSGPSYEQYF.

This clone was counted once. The V gene is TRBV15, the J gene TRBJ1-2; no firm D call. Germline V CDR1 and CDR2: LNHNV, YYDKDF (reference sequence). This CDR3 is built from 16 residues. Trimming cost V 0 bases and J 4 bases, with 15 bases left between them. In DNA form, the CDR3 reads TGTGCCACCAGCAGAGAGCCAGGCCAAAGTAGCTATGGCTACACCTTC. Residues: CATSREPGQSSYGYTF. The whole variable domain, remainder taken from reference TRBV15 and TRBJ1-2, is DAMVIQNPRYQVTQFGKPVTLSCSQTLNHNVMYWYQQKSSQAPKLLFHYYDKDFNNEADTPDNFQSRRPNTSFCFLDIRSPGLGDTAMYLCATSREPGQSSYGYTFGSGTRLTVV.

The chain recombines TRBV13 with TRBJ1-2; D not certain. Germline CDR1 is PRHDT and CDR2 is FYEKMQ (reference sequence). The V end lost 0 bases, the J end lost 4 bases, and 12 bases lay between the germline ends. CDR3 size: 15 residues. CDR3: CASSLGRALGYGYTF. CDR3 coding DNA: TGTGCCAGCAGCTTAGGGAGGGCACTGGGCTATGGCTACACCTTC.

This chain connects TRBV11-2 to TRBJ2-3, with a possible D match to TRBD2 (5 bases). CDR3 size: 17 residues. The V gene lost 5 bases and the J gene lost 3 bases, with 21 bases spanning the gap. Germline V gene sequence: CDR1 SGHAT, CDR2 FQNNGV. The CDR3 DNA reads TGTGCCAGCAGCCCAAGGGAGAGAGCCCGGGGAACAGATACGCAGTATTTT. This codes for CASSPRERARGTDTQYF. The whole variable domain, remainder taken from reference TRBV11-2 and TRBJ2-3, is EAGVAQSPRYKIIEKRQSVAFWCNPISGHATLYWYQQILGQGPKLLIQFQNNGVVDDSQLPKDRFSAERLKGVDSTLKIQPAKLEDSAVYLCASSPRERARGTDTQYFGPGTRLTVL.

Regarding this clone: One junction end disagrees with the germline gene, perhaps due to a read error. The chain combines TRBV6-1 with TRBJ1-1, with a possible D match to TRBD1 (6 bases). Per the germline V gene, CDR1 is MNHNS and CDR2 is SASEGT. The CDR3 extends over 12 amino acids. The chain's CDR3 is CASSEVGTYYSF. The CDR3 nucleotides read TGTGCCAGCAGTGAAGTTGGGACATATTACTCGTTT.

V and J are TRBV7-9 and TRBJ2-2, with D perhaps matching TRBD2 (5 bases). Germline CDR1 is SEHNR and CDR2 is FQNEAQ (reference sequence). Trimming removed 5 bases at V and 5 bases at J, with 9 bases between. The CDR3 sequence is 13 residues long. The CDR3 coding sequence is TGTGCCAGCAGCCGGGGTCTTACCGGGGAGCTGTTTTTT. Protein sequence: CASSRGLTGELFF.

The chain has TRBV7-9 and TRBJ2-1; D is possibly TRBD1 or TRBD2 (5 bases each). CDR1 and CDR2 from the germline V gene are SEHNR and FQNEAQ (reference sequence). This CDR3 is built from 17 residues. Trimming left V 5 bases short and J 0 bases short, with 17 bases between. The CDR3 DNA reads as TGTGCCAGCAGCGTGACGGGGCTTAGGAGCTCCTACAATGAGCAGTTCTTC. It encodes CASSVTGLRSSYNEQFF.

The rearrangement links TRBV27 to TRBJ2-5; TRBD2 agrees at 7 bases. The CDR3 length is 15 residues. V was clipped by 3 bases and J by 2 bases; unmatched bases: 6. Germline assignment: CDR1 MNHEY and CDR2 SMNVEV (reference sequence). The CDR3 region is CASSLRAGLQETQYF. Written as DNA, the CDR3 is TGTGCCAGCAGTTTGCGAGCGGGATTGCAAGAGACCCAGTACTTC.

The genes are TRBV2 and TRBJ2-7; D is unresolved. CDR3 length: 11 residues. V shed 5 bases and J shed 3 bases, with 5 bases lying between them. Germline CDR1 and CDR2: SNHLY and FYNNEI. CDR3 nucleotides: TGTGCCAGCAGTAATAACTACGAGCAGTACTTC. It is translated as CASSNNYEQYF.

V usage is TRBV28 and J usage is TRBJ2-6, with a tentative D call TRBD1 (6 bases). Trimming left V 6 bases short and J 2 bases short, with 17 bases between. Germline CDR1 is MDHEN and CDR2 is SYDVKM. CDR3 size: 17 residues. The DNA for the CDR3 is TGTGCCAGCAGCCTTATGGGGGCTCTCCCTGGGGCCAACGTCCTGACTTTC. Residues: CASSLMGALPGANVLTF.

The V gene is TRBV6-1, the J gene TRBJ2-7; TRBD1 aligns across 11 bases. CDR3 length: 13 amino acids. Germline assignment: CDR1 MNHNS and CDR2 SASEGT. After removal of 8 bases from V and 3 bases from J, the junction contained 3 bases not matched to a gene. In DNA, the CDR3 is TGTGCCAGCGGGGACAGGGGGAACTACGAGCAGTACTTC. This translates into CASGDRGNYEQYF.

The rearrangement uses TRBV29-1 and TRBJ2-7, with 8 bases fitting TRBD2. This CDR3 is 16 amino acids long. Per germline, CDR1 SQVTM and CDR2 ANQGSEA. Trimming at V came to 0 bases and at J to 2 bases, leaving 9 bases not matched to a gene. The CDR3 DNA is TGCAGCGTTGAAGATCGGAGCGGGAGACAAGCCTACGAGCAGTACTTC. Residues: CSVEDRSGRQAYEQYF.

This clone has only one observation. The gene calls are TRBV4-1 and TRBJ2-7; D might be TRBD1 or TRBD2, each matching 5 bases. With 7 bases removed from V and 1 base from J, the gap between germline ends came to 17 bases. The germline gives CDR1 MGHRA, CDR2 YSYEKL. The CDR3 runs to 15 residues. The CDR3 DNA reads as TGCGCCAGCACGATCGGGGAAGGGGAGTCCTACGAGCAGTACTTC. Translating gives CASTIGEGESYEQYF.

This chain joins TRBV4-1 and TRBJ2-7, with 8 bases aligning to TRBD2. The CDR3 length is 15 residues. The V gene end was trimmed by 3 bases and the J gene end by 2 bases; junction bases not matched to a gene: 6. In germline, CDR1 is MGHRA, CDR2 YSYEKL. The CDR3 here is CASSHREGGAYEQYF. CDR3 sequence (DNA): TGCGCCAGCAGCCATCGGGAGGGGGGAGCCTACGAGCAGTACTTC.

The chain is built from TRBV28 and TRBJ1-2; a weak D match, TRBD1 (5 bases). The germline V gene encodes CDR1 MDHEN and CDR2 SYDVKM. The CDR3 is made up of 15 amino acids. Trimming took 4 bases from V and 4 from J, leaving 16 bases between them. The CDR3: CASSSNRIGSYGYTF. For the CDR3, the DNA is TGTGCCAGCAGTTCGAACAGGATTGGGTCCTATGGCTACACCTTC.

The chain carries TRBV5-6 and TRBJ2-4; weak D call: TRBD2 (6 bases). Germline-derived CDR1 and CDR2 are SGHDT and YYEEEE. Trimming pared 2 bases from V and 8 bases from J, leaving 11 bases between. The CDR3 is 13 residues long. The CDR3 is CASSLGGSHIQYF. CDR3 in DNA: TGTGCCAGCAGCTTAGGAGGGAGTCACATTCAGTACTTC.